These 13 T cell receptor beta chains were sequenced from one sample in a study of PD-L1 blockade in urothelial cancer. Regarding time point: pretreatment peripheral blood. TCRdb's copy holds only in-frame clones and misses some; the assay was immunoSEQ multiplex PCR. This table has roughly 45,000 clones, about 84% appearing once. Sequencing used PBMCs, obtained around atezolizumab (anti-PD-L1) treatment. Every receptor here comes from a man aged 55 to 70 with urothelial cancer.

CDR3 sequence reads: CAGSGQGSYEQYF. CDR3 nucleotides: TGTGCCGGCTCTGGACAGGGCTCCTACGAGCAGTACTTC. V gene TRBV2 combines with J gene TRBJ2-7; 8 positions match TRBD1. CDR3 size: 13 residues. The V and J ends lost 11 bases and 0 bases, in that order; junction bases with no gene match: 6. The germline gives CDR1 SNHLY, CDR2 FYNNEI.

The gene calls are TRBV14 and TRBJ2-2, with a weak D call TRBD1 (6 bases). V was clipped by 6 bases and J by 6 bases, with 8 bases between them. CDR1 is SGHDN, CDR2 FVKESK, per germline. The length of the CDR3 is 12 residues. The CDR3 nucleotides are TGTGCCAGCAGGCAGGGGCCCGGGGAGCTGTTTTTT. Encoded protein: CASRQGPGELFF.

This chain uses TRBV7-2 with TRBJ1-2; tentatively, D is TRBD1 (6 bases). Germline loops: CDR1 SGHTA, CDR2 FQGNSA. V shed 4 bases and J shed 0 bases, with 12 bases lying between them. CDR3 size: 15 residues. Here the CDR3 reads CASSSLAGANYGYTF. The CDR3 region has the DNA TGTGCCAGCAGCTCCCTGGCAGGGGCTAACTATGGCTACACCTTC.

CDR3 region: CASSLPGTVDQPQHF. CDR3 bases: TGTGCCAGCAGTCTACCCGGGACAGTCGATCAGCCCCAGCATTTT. This chain uses TRBV28 with TRBJ1-5, with 7 bases identical to TRBD1. Looked up from germline, CDR1 is MDHEN and CDR2 is SYDVKM. The CDR3 sequence is 15 residues long. V lost 5 bases, J lost 5 bases, and 9 bases stayed unmatched.

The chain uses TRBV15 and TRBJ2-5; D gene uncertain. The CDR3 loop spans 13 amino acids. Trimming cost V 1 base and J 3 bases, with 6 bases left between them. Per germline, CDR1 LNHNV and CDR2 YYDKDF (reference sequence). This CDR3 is CATSRGGKETQYF. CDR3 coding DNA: TGTGCCACCAGCAGAGGAGGAAAAGAGACCCAGTACTTC. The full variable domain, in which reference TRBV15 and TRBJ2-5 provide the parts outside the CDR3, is DAMVIQNPRYQVTQFGKPVTLSCSQTLNHNVMYWYQQKSSQAPKLLFHYYDKDFNNEADTPDNFQSRRPNTSFCFLDIRSPGLGDTAMYLCATSRGGKETQYFGPGTRLLVL.

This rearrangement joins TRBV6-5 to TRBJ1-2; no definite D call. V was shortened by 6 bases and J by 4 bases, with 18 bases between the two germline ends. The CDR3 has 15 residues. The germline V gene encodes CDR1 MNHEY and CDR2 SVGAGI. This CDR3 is CASSRKSRSSYGYTF. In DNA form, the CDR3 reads TGTGCCAGCAGCCGGAAGTCCCGCTCTAGCTATGGCTACACCTTC.

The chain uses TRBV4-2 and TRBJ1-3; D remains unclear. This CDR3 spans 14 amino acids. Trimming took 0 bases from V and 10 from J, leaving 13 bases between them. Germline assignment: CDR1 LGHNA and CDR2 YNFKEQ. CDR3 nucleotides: TGTGCCAGCAGCCAAGATCCGGCCTCGGGGACCATATATTTT. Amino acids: CASSQDPASGTIYF.

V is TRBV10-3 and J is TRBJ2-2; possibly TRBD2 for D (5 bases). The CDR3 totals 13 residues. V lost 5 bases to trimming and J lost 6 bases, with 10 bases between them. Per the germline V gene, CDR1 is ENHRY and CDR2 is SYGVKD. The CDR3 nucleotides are TGTGCCATCAGTCGTGAGAGGGCCGGGGAGCTGTTTTTT. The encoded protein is CAISRERAGELFF.

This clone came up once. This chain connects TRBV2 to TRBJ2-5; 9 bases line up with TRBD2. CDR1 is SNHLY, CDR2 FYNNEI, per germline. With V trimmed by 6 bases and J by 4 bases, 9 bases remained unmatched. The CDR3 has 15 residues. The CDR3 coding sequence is TGTGCCAGCAGGGGCGCGGGAGGGCCGGGAGAGACCCAGTACTTC. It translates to CASRGAGGPGETQYF.

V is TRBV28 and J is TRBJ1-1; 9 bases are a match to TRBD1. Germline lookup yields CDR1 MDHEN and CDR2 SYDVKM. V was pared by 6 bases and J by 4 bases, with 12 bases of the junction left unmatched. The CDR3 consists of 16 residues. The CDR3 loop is CASRYRTGDGSTEAFF. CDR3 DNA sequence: TGTGCCAGCAGGTACAGGACAGGGGATGGGAGCACTGAAGCTTTCTTT.

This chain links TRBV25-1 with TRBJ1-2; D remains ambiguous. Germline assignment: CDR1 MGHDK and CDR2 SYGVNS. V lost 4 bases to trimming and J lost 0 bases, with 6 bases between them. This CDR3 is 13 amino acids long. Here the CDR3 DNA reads TGTGCCAGCAGTGGTGGCCCTAACTATGGCTACACCTTC. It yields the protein CASSGGPNYGYTF.

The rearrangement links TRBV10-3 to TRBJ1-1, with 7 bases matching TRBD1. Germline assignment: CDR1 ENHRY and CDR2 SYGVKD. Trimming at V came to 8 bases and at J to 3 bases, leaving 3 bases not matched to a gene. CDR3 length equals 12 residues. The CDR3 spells CAIGTADTEAFF. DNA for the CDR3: TGTGCCATCGGGACAGCGGACACTGAAGCTTTCTTT.

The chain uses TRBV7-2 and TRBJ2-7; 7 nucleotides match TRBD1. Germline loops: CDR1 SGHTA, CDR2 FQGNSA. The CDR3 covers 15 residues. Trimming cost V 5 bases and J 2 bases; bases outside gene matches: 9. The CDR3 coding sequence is TGTGCCAGCAGCCTCCCGGGACAGATGGCCTACGAGCAGTACTTC. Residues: CASSLPGQMAYEQYF.